The clone carrying this T cell receptor (beta chain) qualifies as medium-sized. As an off-target read in a library built for alpha chains, this beta chain has a frequency of little significance. Time point specified: blood taken at disease recurrence. Whole RNA came from tumor, nontumor lung or frozen PBMC and was sequenced without being sorted. CDR3 size: 10 residues. In germline, CDR1 is SNHLY, CDR2 FYNNEI. The germline V and J ends were trimmed by 7 bases and 12 bases, with 13 bases remaining between them. These data belong to a study of spatial heterogeneity in lung cancer. Study in general: The donor population consisted of over 55 patients with untreated, early-stage non-small cell lung cancer. A subset of blood samples came from disease recurrence, and first recurrence occurred at a median of around 55 weeks. Fewer alpha-chain than beta-chain sequences were consistently detected. Raw-read counts averaged over ten per unique TCR and UMI combination.

TCRdb redid the calling of the 5' RACE reads with MiXCR, one entry per CDR3 protein. In the table there are about 9,700 distinct CDR3 sequences, roughly 3.5% of which are singletons. The J gene is TRBJ2-7, the V gene TRBV2; D possibly matches TRBD1 or TRBD2 (5 bases each). The source is a female donor with early-stage non-small cell lung cancer. The starting material was PBMCs, obtained at recurrence. CDR3 region: CASMWGYWYF. As DNA, the CDR3 is TGTGCCAGCATGTGGGGGTATTGGTACTTC. The whole variable domain, filled in from reference TRBV2 and TRBJ2-7, reads EPEVTQTPSHQVTQMGQEVILRCVPISNHLYFYWYRQILGQKVEFLVSFYNNEISEKSEIFDDQFSVERPDGSNFTLKIRSTKLEDSAMYFCASMWGYWYFGPGTRLTVT.